This T cell receptor (beta chain) was identified in a study of blood T cell repertoires in COVID-19. Study-wide context: The study drew acute and convalescent COVID-19 samples from the United States, Italy and Spain. The cDNA or gDNA used as material had been derived from T cells, B-cell-depleted T cells, or PBMCs.

Recruited during active infection, patients (from Seattle) were subsequently followed longitudinally. The germline gives CDR1 SGHTS, CDR2 YDEGEE. Trimming took 3 bases from V and 0 from J, leaving 12 bases between them. The CDR3 is made up of 16 amino acids. The authors' processing: Estimation of nucleated cell counts was performed using reference gene primer amplification. The protocol was immunoSEQ multiplex PCR, while the TCRdb copy is restricted to in-frame clones and leaves out a portion. V and J calls and clone size follow that table, whereas D and trimming were derived from the DNA. Among fewer than 200,000 clones, roughly 79% were seen once, and the ten largest hold about 11%.

The gene calls are TRBV5-8 and TRBJ2-2; tentatively, D is TRBD2 (5 bases). Sequencing input: peripheral blood. This receptor was identified in a woman between 40 and 55 years old with COVID-19, enrolled during active disease. The DNA of the CDR3 is TGTGCCAGCAGCTGGCCCACTAGGTCGAACACCGGGGAGCTGTTTTTT. Translation gives CASSWPTRSNTGELFF.